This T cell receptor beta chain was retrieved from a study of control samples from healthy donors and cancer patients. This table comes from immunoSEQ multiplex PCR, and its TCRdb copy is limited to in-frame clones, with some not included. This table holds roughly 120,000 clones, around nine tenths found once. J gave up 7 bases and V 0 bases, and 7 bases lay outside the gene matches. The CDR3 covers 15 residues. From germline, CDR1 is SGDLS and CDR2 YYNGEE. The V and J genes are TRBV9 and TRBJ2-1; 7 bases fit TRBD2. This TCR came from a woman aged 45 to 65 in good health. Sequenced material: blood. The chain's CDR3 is CASSVATSGGNEQFF. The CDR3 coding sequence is TGTGCCAGCAGCGTAGCTACCTCGGGGGGAAATGAGCAGTTCTTC.